The clone carrying this T cell receptor (beta chain) was observed a few times. Its antigen is still unknown. This specimen belongs to a study of glioma-infiltrating T cells. The study, taken as a whole, reports: Only very few CDR3 sequences appeared in both tissue and blood. Above-expected tissue-blood divergence occurred in all gliomas, most in low-grade ones.

Using RNA template, CDR3s of TCR alpha and beta were amplified with iRepertoire arm-PCR. TCRdb used MiXCR to reprocess the multiplex PCR reads, holding one entry per CDR3 protein. The table lists fewer than 90,000 distinct CDR3 sequences, about a quarter of them singletons. The receptor comes from a human donor with low-grade glioma or glioblastoma, undergoing nonglioma brain surgery, or in good health (not recorded which). The sample consisted of glioma tissue, nonneoplastic brain tissue, or PBMCs (not recorded which).

The CDR3 DNA follows: TGCGCCAGCAGCCAAACCCGGACTAGCGGGATGGCACACGAGCAGTACTTC. It yields the protein CASSQTRTSGMAHEQYF. The chain has TRBV4-1 and TRBJ2-7; 12 bases are shared with TRBD2. The germline gives CDR1 MGHRA, CDR2 YSYEKL. This CDR3 is 17 amino acids long. J gave up 5 bases and V 2 bases, and 10 bases lay outside the gene matches.